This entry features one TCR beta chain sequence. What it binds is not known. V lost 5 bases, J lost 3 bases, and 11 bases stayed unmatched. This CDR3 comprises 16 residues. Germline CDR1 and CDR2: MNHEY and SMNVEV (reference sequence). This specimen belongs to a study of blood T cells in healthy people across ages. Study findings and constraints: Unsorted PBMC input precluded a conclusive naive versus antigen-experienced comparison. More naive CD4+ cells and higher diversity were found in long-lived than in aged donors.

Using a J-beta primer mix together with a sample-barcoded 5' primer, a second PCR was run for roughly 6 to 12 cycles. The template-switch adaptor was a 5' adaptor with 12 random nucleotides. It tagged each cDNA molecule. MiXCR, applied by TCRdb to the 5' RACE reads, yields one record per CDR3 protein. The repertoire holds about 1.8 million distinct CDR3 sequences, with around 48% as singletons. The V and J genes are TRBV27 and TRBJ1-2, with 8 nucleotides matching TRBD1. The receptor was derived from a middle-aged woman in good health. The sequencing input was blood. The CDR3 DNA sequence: TGTGCCAGCAGTAGGGGGGGACAGGCGAGGGACTATGGCTACACCTTC. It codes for CASSRGGQARDYGYTF.